The 19 T cell receptor beta chains below were found in one sample sequenced in a study of shared clonotypes between healthy human individuals. The data were produced by immunoSEQ multiplex PCR, yet TCRdb's version contains in-frame clones alone and is incomplete. Here the sample spans 2 million to 2.5 million clones, 80% to 95% being singletons. The sequencing input was naive CD4+ T cells from PBMCs. Stated subset: CD45RA+ positively selected. The origin of the receptors is a man younger than 30 in good health. Some clones in this sample may be carry-over from other donors' samples.

V usage is TRBV2 and J usage is TRBJ1-1, with D tentatively TRBD1 (6 bases). Germline CDR1 and CDR2: SNHLY and FYNNEI. The V gene lost 5 bases and the J gene lost 1 base, with 8 bases spanning the gap. This CDR3 region has 13 residues. CDR3 amino acids: CASSRTANTEAFF. The DNA for the CDR3 is TGTGCCAGCAGTCGGACAGCGAACACTGAAGCTTTCTTT.

The chain employs TRBV6-6 and TRBJ1-2; D is possibly TRBD1 (5 bases). This CDR3 has 12 residues. CDR1 MNHNY and CDR2 SVGAGI come from the germline V gene (reference sequence). V lost 11 bases and J 2 bases, leaving 12 bases between the germline ends. In DNA form, the CDR3 reads TGTGCCTGCCGGGGGAGGAACTATGGCTACACCTTC. This codes for CACRGRNYGYTF.

The chain combines TRBV5-4 with TRBJ2-3; 9 bases align to TRBD2. The germline V gene has CDR1 SGHNT and CDR2 YYREEE (reference sequence). The CDR3 has 14 residues. Trimming cost V 4 bases and J 5 bases; bases outside gene matches: 5. DNA for the CDR3: TGTGCCAGCAGCAGTAGCGGGAGTGGAGATACGCAGTATTTT. Amino acid sequence: CASSSSGSGDTQYF.

The rearrangement links TRBV25-1 to TRBJ2-3, with TRBD2 identical over 10 bases. V was clipped by 9 bases and J by 15 bases; unmatched bases: 15. The V gene's germline CDR1 is MGHDK and CDR2 SYGVNS. The CDR3 spans 13 residues. Here the CDR3 DNA reads TGTGCCAGTTCCCTAGCGGGAGTCCCACGTGCATATTTT. Residues: CASSLAGVPRAYF.

The chain combines TRBV4-1 with TRBJ2-3; D unresolved. Germline V gene lookup returns CDR1 MGHRA and CDR2 YSYEKL. The CDR3 runs to 15 residues. Trimming shortened V by 5 bases and J by 0 bases, and 12 bases separated the two germline ends. The CDR3 spells CASSLAPSSTDTQYF. For the CDR3, the DNA is TGCGCCAGCAGCTTGGCGCCCTCTAGCACAGATACGCAGTATTTT.

This clone was counted a single time. The chain couples TRBV6-6 to TRBJ1-3; D uncertain. From germline, CDR1 is MNHNY and CDR2 SVGAGI (reference sequence). The CDR3 spans 15 residues. V shed 7 bases and J shed 0 bases, with 13 bases lying between them. This chain's CDR3 is CASTPLRSSGNTIYF. The CDR3 coding sequence is TGTGCCAGCACCCCTCTTAGAAGCTCTGGAAACACCATATATTTT.

This clone was counted only a few times. The CDR3 protein is CASSLRDRFEAFF. CDR3 coding DNA: TGTGCCAGCAGCTTGAGGGACAGATTTGAAGCTTTCTTT. V and J are TRBV5-4 and TRBJ1-1; 7 nucleotides agree with TRBD1. V gave up 1 base and J gave up 7 bases; unmatched junction bases: 4. This CDR3 has 13 amino acids. The germline V gene has CDR1 SGHNT and CDR2 YYREEE (reference sequence).

V usage is TRBV7-3 and J usage is TRBJ2-1; possible D gene TRBD2, 5 bases. V lost 3 bases to trimming and J lost 1 base, with 10 bases between them. The CDR3 length is 15 residues. The germline gives CDR1 SGHTA, CDR2 FQGTGA. CDR3 nucleotides: TGTGCCAGCAGCTTTGAGGGAGCTTCCTACAATGAGCAGTTCTTC. The encoded protein is CASSFEGASYNEQFF.

The chain employs TRBV6-5 and TRBJ2-7, with TRBD2 matching over 8 bases. The length of the CDR3 is 14 residues. Germline CDR1 MNHEY, CDR2 SVGAGI. Germline trimming cut 5 bases from V and 7 bases from J; bases unmatched to any gene: 10. CDR3 sequence reads: CASSPGTRVREQYF. Written as DNA, the CDR3 is TGTGCCAGCAGTCCCGGGACTAGAGTGAGAGAGCAGTACTTC.

A word on this clone: Other DNA sequences in the same sample also yield this CDR3. The V call is TRBV28, the J call TRBJ2-1, with 7 bases lining up with TRBD2. Germline CDR1 is MDHEN and CDR2 is SYDVKM. J was trimmed by 0 bases and V by 4 bases; bases with no gene match: 9. The CDR3 is 17 amino acids. The CDR3 DNA reads TGTGCCAGCAGTTCTCTAGCGGCCAGGAGCTCCTACAATGAGCAGTTCTTC. It encodes CASSSLAARSSYNEQFF.

The rearrangement joins TRBV19 to TRBJ1-1; D not resolved. V lost 5 bases and J 1 base, leaving 8 bases between the germline ends. The germline CDR1 and CDR2 sequences are LNHDA and SQIVND (reference sequence). This CDR3 is 13 amino acids long. In nucleotides, the CDR3 is TGTGCCAGTAGTGTGGCGGCGAACACTGAAGCTTTCTTT. This translates into CASSVAANTEAFF.

The rearrangement uses TRBV7-3 and TRBJ2-3; perhaps TRBD2 as D (5 bases). Trimming removed 3 bases from V and 6 bases from J, with 10 bases in between. The CDR3 length is 13 residues. Per germline, CDR1 SGHTA and CDR2 FQGTGA. The CDR3 spells CASSFEPGDTQYF. The CDR3, as DNA: TGTGCCAGCAGCTTCGAGCCGGGGGATACGCAGTATTTT. The whole variable domain, remainder taken from reference TRBV7-3 and TRBJ2-3, is GAGVSQTPSNKVTEKGKYVELRCDPISGHTALYWYRQSLGQGPEFLIYFQGTGAADDSGLPNDRFFAVRPEGSVSTLKIQRTERGDSAVYLCASSFEPGDTQYFGPGTRLTVL.

The chain joins TRBV19 to TRBJ1-2; D call uncertain. The CDR3 is made up of 14 amino acids. Germline loops: CDR1 LNHDA, CDR2 SQIVND (reference sequence). Trimming stripped 5 bases from V and 4 bases from J, with 14 bases between. The CDR3 spells CASSVGSRGYGYTF. The DNA of the CDR3 is TGTGCCAGTAGTGTCGGCTCTCGGGGCTATGGCTACACCTTC.

In its sample, this clone was seen once. The V call is TRBV2, the J call TRBJ2-3, with 9 nucleotides matching TRBD2. The CDR3 is 14 amino acids. V lost 7 bases and J lost 2; bases outside the gene matches: 4. Germline lookup yields CDR1 SNHLY and CDR2 FYNNEI. The CDR3 loop reads CASNIAGATDTQYF. Written as DNA, the CDR3 is TGTGCCAGCAACATAGCGGGAGCCACAGATACGCAGTATTTT.

The chain employs TRBV7-6 and TRBJ2-7, with D perhaps TRBD1 or TRBD2 (5 bases each). Trimming cost V 0 bases and J 3 bases, with 15 bases left between them. The CDR3 consists of 16 residues. Germline CDR1 and CDR2: SGHVS and FNYEAQ. Written as DNA, the CDR3 is TGTGCCAGCAGCTTAGCGTTCGGGGACGATTACTACGAGCAGTACTTC. Amino acids: CASSLAFGDDYYEQYF.

V is TRBV19 and J is TRBJ1-2, with a weak D call TRBD1 (5 bases). CDR3 length equals 13 residues. V lost 10 bases and J lost 1, with 13 bases in between. CDR1 LNHDA and CDR2 SQIVND come from the germline V gene (reference sequence). CDR3 loop: CATLGGNNYGYTF. The CDR3 bases are TGTGCCACCCTGGGGGGGAATAACTATGGCTACACCTTC.

J is TRBJ2-7 and V is TRBV28, with D perhaps matching TRBD1 or TRBD2 (6 bases each). CDR1 and CDR2 (germline): MDHEN, SYDVKM. The CDR3 runs to 15 residues. Between the trimmed V and J ends, which lost 5 bases and 7 bases, there was a span of 21 bases. The CDR3 region is CASSPQGLAGEEQYF. CDR3 in DNA: TGTGCCAGCAGTCCCCAGGGACTGGCAGGGGAAGAGCAGTACTTC.

V usage is TRBV7-3 and J usage is TRBJ2-7, with a possible D match to TRBD2 (6 bases). CDR3 length: 15 amino acids. The germline CDR1 and CDR2 sequences are SGHTA and FQGTGA. V was clipped by 3 bases and J by 6 bases, with 18 bases between them. The CDR3 loop is CASSFRTTTAFEQYF. The CDR3 coding sequence is TGTGCCAGCAGCTTCCGGACTACCACTGCTTTCGAGCAGTACTTC.

This rearrangement joins TRBV6-5 to TRBJ2-3; TRBD1 matches at 7 bases. The CDR3 runs 15 residues. Germline lookup yields CDR1 MNHEY and CDR2 SVGAGI. V lost 1 base and J lost 3; bases outside the gene matches: 4. CDR3 region: CASSYLGQQTDTQYF. DNA for the CDR3: TGTGCCAGCAGTTACTTGGGACAGCAAACAGATACGCAGTATTTT.